This T cell receptor beta chain emerged from a study of T cell repertoires in cytomegalovirus infection. Whole-study context: Public TCR beta signatures indicated both CMV infection and matching HLA type.

Study conclusions and caveats: HLA-C-restricted CMV-specific TCR beta clonotypes were dominant in the ex vivo response. Cumulative frequency (of public TCR beta family members) identified carriers of CMV plus the relevant HLA.

This CDR3 is 16 amino acids long. Trimming took 10 bases from V and 2 from J; bases not matched to a gene: 16. Germline V gene data show CDR1 as MNHGY and CDR2 as SAAAGT. This clonotype has just one count. Its antigen remains unknown. TCRdb recomputed calls from the reads with MiXCR, one row per CDR3 protein. The table includes 350,000 to 550,000 distinct CDR3 sequences, around 32% detected once. The J gene is TRBJ1-2, the V gene TRBV6-8, with 7 bases identical to TRBD1. The specimen was PBMCs. This TCR was recovered from a human donor in good health (CMV status not recorded). Some clones in this sample may be carry-over from other donors' samples. The CDR3 DNA reads TGTGCCACGACTGTAGGGTGGACAGGAAAAAACTATGGCTACACCTTC. It specifies CATTVGWTGKNYGYTF.